The rows below give T cell receptor beta chains drawn from one sample of a study of cytomegalovirus exposure and HLA in healthy donors. This table comes from immunoSEQ multiplex PCR, and its TCRdb copy is limited to in-frame clones, with some not included. The sample contains 90,000 or so clones, 85% of which appear only once. Sequencing was carried out using PBMCs. The receptor set was obtained from a man between 18 and 29 years old in good health and CMV-seropositive. CDR3s include the opening cysteine and the closing phenylalanine or tryptophan. Fields, in order: D gene, clone size, CDR3 length, J gene, V gene, CDR3 protein, CDR3 DNA. D genes are given only for firm matches. The size entry is marked missing in some rows and otherwise reads once, few, many or a size class.

d_call: .
clone_size: .
cdr3_length: 13
j_call: TRBJ2-5
v_call: TRBV27
cdr3_aa: CASRGWAEETQYF
cdr3_nt: TGTGCCAGCCGGGGGTGGGCCGAAGAGACCCAGTACTTC

d_call: .
clone_size: medium-sized
cdr3_length: 13
j_call: TRBJ2-2
v_call: TRBV19
cdr3_aa: CASSMGLTGELFF
cdr3_nt: TGTGCCAGTAGTATGGGACTCACCGGGGAGCTGTTTTTT

d_call: TRBD1
clone_size: .
cdr3_length: 16
j_call: TRBJ1-1
v_call: TRBV19
cdr3_aa: CASSPGQGRGSTEAFF
cdr3_nt: TGTGCCAGTAGCCCTGGACAGGGGAGAGGAAGCACTGAAGCTTTCTTT

d_call: TRBD1
clone_size: few
cdr3_length: 13
j_call: TRBJ2-7
v_call: TRBV19
cdr3_aa: CASSLTTGNEQYF
cdr3_nt: TGTGCCAGTAGTCTTACGACAGGGAACGAGCAGTACTTC

d_call: TRBD1
clone_size: few
cdr3_length: 18
j_call: TRBJ2-1
v_call: TRBV28
cdr3_aa: CASSSAPRTGSPYNEQFF
cdr3_nt: TGTGCCAGCAGTTCAGCACCCCGGACAGGGTCTCCCTACAATGAGCAGTTCTTC

d_call: .
clone_size: .
cdr3_length: 15
j_call: TRBJ2-1
v_call: TRBV27
cdr3_aa: CASSSTGLIYNEQFF
cdr3_nt: TGTGCCAGCAGTTCGACGGGACTTATTTACAATGAGCAGTTCTTC

d_call: TRBD2
clone_size: .
cdr3_length: 16
j_call: TRBJ2-1
v_call: TRBV28
cdr3_aa: CASSLILAGALNEQFF
cdr3_nt: TGTGCCAGCAGTTTAATCCTAGCGGGAGCCCTCAATGAGCAGTTCTTC

d_call: .
clone_size: once
cdr3_length: 17
j_call: TRBJ1-5
v_call: TRBV5-6
cdr3_aa: CASSSREYWDSNQPQHF
cdr3_nt: TGTGCCAGCAGCTCCAGGGAATACTGGGATAGCAATCAGCCCCAGCATTTT

d_call: .
clone_size: .
cdr3_length: 15
j_call: TRBJ1-1
v_call: TRBV5-1
cdr3_aa: CASSLTTEGDTEAFF
cdr3_nt: TGCGCCAGCAGCCTCACGACAGAAGGAGACACTGAAGCTTTCTTT

d_call: .
clone_size: once
cdr3_length: 14
j_call: TRBJ1-5
v_call: TRBV19
cdr3_aa: CASSIEVRRQPQHF
cdr3_nt: TGTGCCAGTAGTATAGAGGTGCGTCGACAGCCCCAGCATTTT

d_call: .
clone_size: .
cdr3_length: 14
j_call: TRBJ2-7
v_call: TRBV7-9
cdr3_aa: CASSLGLRDYEQYF
cdr3_nt: TGTGCCAGCAGCTTAGGACTCAGGGATTACGAGCAGTACTTC

d_call: .
clone_size: .
cdr3_length: 13
j_call: TRBJ2-5
v_call: TRBV5-4
cdr3_aa: CASSLGVQETQYF
cdr3_nt: TGTGCCAGCAGCTTGGGAGTTCAAGAGACCCAGTACTTC

d_call: .
clone_size: .
cdr3_length: 14
j_call: TRBJ1-5
v_call: TRBV29-1
cdr3_aa: CSASNSVSNQPQHF
cdr3_nt: TGCAGCGCCTCTAACAGTGTTAGCAATCAGCCCCAGCATTTT

d_call: .
clone_size: .
cdr3_length: 15
j_call: TRBJ1-1
v_call: TRBV30
cdr3_aa: CAWSVLGGKWSEAFF
cdr3_nt: TGTGCCTGGAGTGTACTCGGGGGAAAATGGTCTGAAGCTTTCTTT

d_call: .
clone_size: .
cdr3_length: 15
j_call: TRBJ1-2
v_call: TRBV4-1
cdr3_aa: CASSQDRYGGSGYTF
cdr3_nt: TGCGCCAGCAGCCAAGACCGTTATGGGGGGTCGGGCTACACCTTC

d_call: TRBD1
clone_size: .
cdr3_length: 15
j_call: TRBJ2-7
v_call: TRBV19
cdr3_aa: CASSRTGSLGYEQYF
cdr3_nt: TGTGCCAGTAGCCGGACAGGGTCCCTGGGGTACGAGCAGTACTTC